These 32 T cell receptor beta chains came from one sample sequenced in a study of cytomegalovirus exposure and HLA in healthy donors. TCRdb's table, derived via immunoSEQ multiplex PCR, lists solely in-frame clones and lacks some. This sample has around 70,000 clones, with 94% found just once. Sequencing used PBMCs. The source of these receptors is a man younger than 35 in good health and CMV-seropositive.

The chain couples TRBV29-1 to TRBJ1-3; D may be TRBD1 (6 bases). The V gene lost 4 bases and the J gene lost 5 bases, with 9 bases spanning the gap. This CDR3 has 12 amino acids. The V gene's germline CDR1 is SQVTM and CDR2 ANQGSEA. As DNA, the CDR3 is TGCAGCGTTGTCCAGGGGCGAAACACCATATATTTT. Translation gives CSVVQGRNTIYF.

V usage is TRBV7-3 and J usage is TRBJ2-1, with 7 bases lining up with TRBD2. The V and J ends lost 6 bases and 3 bases, in that order; junction bases with no gene match: 8. This CDR3 comprises 15 residues. Per germline, CDR1 SGHTA and CDR2 FQGTGA. CDR3 sequence reads: CASSLGGSNYNEQFF. Here the CDR3 DNA reads TGTGCCAGCAGTCTTGGCGGGAGCAACTACAATGAGCAGTTCTTC.

Regarding this clone: The junction differs from germline at one of its ends, possibly a read error. The sample carries other DNA sequences with the same CDR3. The chain couples TRBV4-1 to TRBJ2-7; no clear D. From germline, CDR1 is MGHRA and CDR2 YSYEKL. This CDR3 spans 13 amino acids. CDR3 DNA sequence: TGCGCCAGCAGCCAAGTCTTCGCCTATGAGCAGTACTTC. Protein: CASSQVFAYEQYF.

The J gene is TRBJ2-3, the V gene TRBV5-1; 8 nucleotides align to TRBD2. The CDR3 spans 15 residues. V lost 4 bases and J lost 4; bases outside the gene matches: 8. The germline CDR1 and CDR2 sequences are SGHRS and YFSETQ. CDR3 DNA sequence: TGCGCCAGCAGCCTGAGAGGGCGGGAGGCAGATACGCAGTATTTT. Its protein is CASSLRGREADTQYF.

The rearrangement joins TRBV28 to TRBJ2-5; tentative D call: TRBD1 (6 bases). Trimming stripped 7 bases from V and 0 bases from J, with 9 bases between. From germline, CDR1 is MDHEN and CDR2 SYDVKM. The CDR3 is 13 residues long. CDR3 sequence: CASKTGNQETQYF. In nucleotides, the CDR3 is TGTGCCAGCAAGACAGGTAACCAAGAGACCCAGTACTTC.

The rearrangement joins TRBV5-1 to TRBJ2-5; 8 bases align to TRBD2. The CDR3 loop spans 15 amino acids. Germline V gene data show CDR1 as SGHRS and CDR2 as YFSETQ. V shed 0 bases, J shed 5 bases, and the junction held 6 bases outside the gene matches. CDR3 sequence: CASSLGGLDLETQYF. The CDR3 DNA reads as TGCGCCAGCAGCTTGGGGGGACTAGATTTGGAGACCCAGTACTTC.

The count of this clone is one. The chain combines TRBV7-6 with TRBJ2-7; 9 bases are a match to TRBD1. Trimming cost V 6 bases and J 3 bases; bases outside gene matches: 6. CDR3 size: 14 residues. CDR1 is SGHVS and CDR2 is FNYEAQ in the germline V gene. CDR3 sequence reads: CASSASGQGYEQYF. The DNA of the CDR3 is TGTGCCAGCAGTGCATCGGGACAGGGCTACGAGCAGTACTTC.

This chain connects TRBV4-2 to TRBJ2-7; D unresolved. With 0 bases removed from V and 2 bases from J, the gap between germline ends came to 11 bases. Germline loops: CDR1 LGHNA, CDR2 YNFKEQ. The CDR3 extends over 15 amino acids. DNA of the CDR3: TGTGCCAGCAGCCAAGATATTAGTTTCGCCTACGAGCAGTACTTC. It translates to CASSQDISFAYEQYF.

The chain joins TRBV11-2 to TRBJ2-7; D is unresolved. The CDR3 is 14 amino acids. Trimming removed 7 bases at V and 9 bases at J, with 22 bases between. From germline, CDR1 is SGHAT and CDR2 FQNNGV. CDR3 amino acids: CASTHSHPPYGQYF. In DNA, the CDR3 is TGTGCCAGCACCCACTCTCACCCCCCCTATGGGCAGTACTTC.

J is TRBJ2-2 and V is TRBV6-1, with D hard to call. This CDR3 contains 13 residues. Germline CDR1 reads MNHNS; CDR2 reads SASEGT. The V and J ends lost 9 bases and 3 bases respectively, with 11 bases between them. CDR3 DNA sequence: TGTGCCAGTCTCTCCGTCTACACCGGGGAGCTGTTTTTT. Amino acids: CASLSVYTGELFF.

The chain links TRBV27 to TRBJ1-1, with D hard to call. V was pared by 6 bases and J by 4 bases, with 21 bases between. Germline lookup yields CDR1 MNHEY and CDR2 SMNVEV (reference sequence). The CDR3 is 16 amino acids. The DNA of the CDR3 is TGTGCCAGCAGCACTTATTCCGGGAGGCACGTCACTGAAGCTTTCTTT. It encodes CASSTYSGRHVTEAFF.

This clone was seen only a few times. V gene TRBV18 combines with J gene TRBJ1-2, with 8 bases fitting TRBD1. The germline V gene encodes CDR1 KGHSH and CDR2 LQKENI. The length of the CDR3 is 16 residues. With 3 bases clipped from V and 6 bases from J, the junction kept 12 bases outside the gene matches. In DNA form, the CDR3 reads TGTGCCAGCTCACCCTTCCAAACAGGGGGGATGAATGGCTACACCTTC. This encodes CASSPFQTGGMNGYTF. Based on the CDR3 plus reference TRBV18 and TRBJ1-2, the full variable domain is NAGVMQNPRHLVRRRGQEARLRCSPMKGHSHVYWYRQLPEEGLKFMVYLQKENIIDESGMPKERFSAEFPKEGPSILRIQQVVRGDSAAYFCASSPFQTGGMNGYTFGSGTRLTVV.

The rearrangement uses TRBV27 and TRBJ2-3; 7 bases map to TRBD1. CDR3 size: 14 residues. Unmatched junction bases numbered 3, after V lost 6 bases and J lost 0 bases. Germline values: CDR1 MNHEY, CDR2 SMNVEV (reference sequence). The CDR3 sequence is CASRRQGSTDTQYF. In DNA, the CDR3 is TGTGCCAGCAGGCGACAGGGAAGCACAGATACGCAGTATTTT.

This clone was counted only a few times. The V call is TRBV19, the J call TRBJ2-7, with a tentative D call TRBD1 (6 bases). Germline V gene lookup returns CDR1 LNHDA and CDR2 SQIVND (reference sequence). Trimming removed 3 bases at V and 3 bases at J, with 12 bases between. This CDR3 comprises 14 residues. CDR3 amino acids: CASSIGQGIYEQYF. The DNA of the CDR3 is TGTGCCAGTAGTATTGGTCAGGGGATCTACGAGCAGTACTTC. The whole variable domain, remainder taken from reference TRBV19 and TRBJ2-7, is DGGITQSPKYLFRKEGQNVTLSCEQNLNHDAMYWYRQDPGQGLRLIYYSQIVNDFQKGDIAEGYSVSREKKESFPLTVTSAQKNPTAFYLCASSIGQGIYEQYFGPGTRLTVT.

The chain couples TRBV18 to TRBJ2-7; TRBD1 agrees at 7 bases. From germline, CDR1 is KGHSH and CDR2 LQKENI. CDR3 length: 13 residues. V trimming: 0 bases; J trimming: 4 bases; junction bases outside the gene matches: 0. The CDR3, as DNA: TGTGCCAGCTCACCACCGGGACAGTACGAGCAGTACTTC. Its protein product is CASSPPGQYEQYF. Based on the CDR3 plus reference TRBV18 and TRBJ2-7, the full variable domain is NAGVMQNPRHLVRRRGQEARLRCSPMKGHSHVYWYRQLPEEGLKFMVYLQKENIIDESGMPKERFSAEFPKEGPSILRIQQVVRGDSAAYFCASSPPGQYEQYFGPGTRLTVT.

This CDR3 is CSVGVEGSRSTDTQYF. CDR3 coding DNA: TGCAGCGTAGGCGTGGAGGGATCAAGGTCCACAGATACGCAGTATTTT. V is TRBV29-1 and J is TRBJ2-3; tentative D call: TRBD2 (6 bases). Deletions cut 6 bases from V and 2 bases from J, with 21 bases between. The CDR3 extends over 16 amino acids. CDR1 is SQVTM and CDR2 is ANQGSEA in the germline V gene.

The rearrangement joins TRBV28 to TRBJ1-5, with 7 bases matching TRBD1. The germline CDR1 and CDR2 sequences are MDHEN and SYDVKM. J lost 3 bases, V lost 3 bases, and 5 bases had no gene match. The CDR3 loop spans 15 amino acids. CDR3 coding DNA: TGTGCCAGCAGTTTGTCGGGACAGCTCAATCAGCCCCAGCATTTT. This encodes CASSLSGQLNQPQHF.

The chain joins TRBV29-1 to TRBJ2-2; TRBD1 might be the D (6 bases). The CDR3 covers 14 residues. The V end was cut by 5 bases, the J end by 7 bases, with 17 bases between. Germline V gene lookup returns CDR1 SQVTM and CDR2 ANQGSEA. For the CDR3, the DNA is TGCAGCGTTCTTGCAGGCTTCAGGGGCGGGGAGCTGTTTTTT. Its translation: CSVLAGFRGGELFF.

CDR3 coding DNA: TGTGCCAGCGGGGAAGGGACAGGGATCTACGAGCAGTACTTC. Translated: CASGEGTGIYEQYF. The V call is TRBV6-1, the J call TRBJ2-7, with 9 positions matching TRBD1. The CDR3 loop spans 14 amino acids. After removal of 8 bases from V and 3 bases from J, the junction contained 8 bases not matched to a gene. Germline-derived CDR1 and CDR2 are MNHNS and SASEGT.

V and J are TRBV2 and TRBJ2-1; TRBD1 matches at 10 bases. Germline lookup yields CDR1 SNHLY and CDR2 FYNNEI. The CDR3 has 15 residues. Germline trimming cut 6 bases from V and 8 bases from J; bases unmatched to any gene: 10. CDR3 DNA: TGTGCCAGCAGGCGGACAGGGGGGAGATTGGATGAGCAGTTCTTC. Translating it yields CASRRTGGRLDEQFF.

The gene calls are TRBV5-1 and TRBJ2-5, with 13 bases aligning to TRBD2. Germline assignment: CDR1 SGHRS and CDR2 YFSETQ. There are 16 residues in the CDR3. With 4 bases clipped from V and 1 base from J, the junction kept 4 bases outside the gene matches. Here the CDR3 reads CASSGGLAGTQETQYF. Written as DNA, the CDR3 is TGCGCCAGCAGCGGGGGACTAGCGGGGACCCAAGAGACCCAGTACTTC.

The rearrangement links TRBV4-1 to TRBJ1-3; 9 bases agree with TRBD1. Germline V lookup: CDR1 MGHRA, CDR2 YSYEKL. The V and J ends lost 4 bases and 4 bases, in that order; junction bases with no gene match: 11. The CDR3 runs 17 residues. CDR3 bases: TGCGCCAGCAGCCGAGGGACAGGGAGGTCTCCGGGAAACACCATATATTTT. Its translation: CASSRGTGRSPGNTIYF.

This chain joins TRBV20-1 and TRBJ2-1; D not certain. CDR1 is DFQATT, CDR2 SNEGSKA, per germline (reference sequence). The CDR3 runs to 10 residues. Trimming shortened V by 6 bases and J by 5 bases, and 5 bases separated the two germline ends. In DNA form, the CDR3 reads TGCAGTGCCTCGGACAATGAGCAGTTCTTC. It encodes CSASDNEQFF.

This rearrangement joins TRBV10-3 to TRBJ2-1; 12 nucleotides line up with TRBD2. The CDR3 is 13 amino acids. Germline assignment: CDR1 ENHRY and CDR2 SYGVKD. V trimming: 9 bases; J trimming: 8 bases; junction bases outside the gene matches: 5. DNA for the CDR3: TGTGCCATACTAGCGGGAGGTGGTCATGAGCAGTTCTTC. Translation: CAILAGGGHEQFF.

The chain employs TRBV6-1 and TRBJ2-7; 9 nucleotides line up with TRBD2. The ends lost 0 bases at V and 2 bases at J; junction bases unmatched: 5. This CDR3 region has 16 residues. The germline V gene encodes CDR1 MNHNS and CDR2 SASEGT. The CDR3 bases are TGTGCCAGCAGTGAAGCTAGCGGGAGAAAAGCCTACGAGCAGTACTTC. Translated: CASSEASGRKAYEQYF.

This chain uses TRBV27 with TRBJ2-1, with 10 bases matching TRBD2. Germline-derived CDR1 and CDR2 are MNHEY and SMNVEV (reference sequence). J lost 0 bases, V lost 2 bases, and 7 bases had no gene match. This CDR3 has 18 amino acids. CDR3 coding DNA: TGTGCCAGCAGTTTACTCTTGAGGACTAGCGGCTCCTACAATGAGCAGTTCTTC. Protein product: CASSLLLRTSGSYNEQFF.

The chain has TRBV5-6 and TRBJ2-5, with D possibly matching TRBD1 (5 bases). The V and J ends lost 3 bases and 5 bases respectively, with 17 bases between them. CDR3 length equals 15 residues. CDR1 is SGHDT, CDR2 YYEEEE, per germline. CDR3 residues: CASSYYFDSRETQYF. CDR3 in DNA: TGTGCCAGCAGCTACTACTTCGACAGCCGGGAGACCCAGTACTTC.

The V call is TRBV19, the J call TRBJ1-5; no reliable D call. This CDR3 comprises 12 residues. V gave up 4 bases and J gave up 4 bases, with 5 bases separating them. The V gene's germline CDR1 is LNHDA and CDR2 SQIVND (reference sequence). CDR3 bases: TGTGCCAGTAGTAGTCTTAATCAGCCCCAGCATTTT. It is translated as CASSSLNQPQHF.

The rearrangement links TRBV2 to TRBJ2-7, with D tentatively TRBD1 (5 bases). The germline CDR1 and CDR2 sequences are SNHLY and FYNNEI. The V end lost 1 base, the J end lost 10 bases, and 8 bases lay between the germline ends. The CDR3 consists of 11 residues. DNA of the CDR3: TGTGCCAGCAGTGAAGGGACAAGACAGTACTTC. It yields the protein CASSEGTRQYF.

The chain couples TRBV27 to TRBJ2-3; D is undetermined. The CDR3 contains 13 residues. Germline V gene data show CDR1 as MNHEY and CDR2 as SMNVEV (reference sequence). Trimming took off 8 bases at V and 2 bases at J, with 11 bases between the two ends. CDR3 protein: CASVSVNTDTQYF. CDR3 in DNA: TGTGCCAGCGTTTCAGTTAACACAGATACGCAGTATTTT.

The chain combines TRBV30 with TRBJ1-1, with 10 bases fitting TRBD1. The CDR3 extends over 14 amino acids. CDR1 and CDR2 from the germline V gene are GTSNPN and SVGIG (reference sequence). The CDR3 spells CAGGTGVWGTEAFF. As DNA, the CDR3 is TGTGCGGGTGGGACAGGGGTTTGGGGCACTGAAGCTTTCTTT.

The gene calls are TRBV7-9 and TRBJ2-2; D is perhaps TRBD2 (5 bases). Germline-derived CDR1 and CDR2 are SEHNR and FQNEAQ (reference sequence). The V end lost 11 bases, the J end lost 2 bases, and 21 bases lay between the germline ends. The CDR3 contains 16 residues. The CDR3 loop is CAGLKKGELNTGELFF. The CDR3 DNA reads as TGTGCCGGATTAAAAAAGGGAGAGCTCAACACCGGGGAGCTGTTTTTT. The whole variable domain, filled in from reference TRBV7-9 and TRBJ2-2, reads DTGVSQNPRHKITKRGQNVTFRCDPISEHNRLYWYRQTLGQGPEFLTYFQNEAQLEKSRLLSDRFSAERPKGSFSTLEIQRTEQGDSAMYLCAGLKKGELNTGELFFGEGSRLTVL.